The clone carrying this TCR beta chain has a handful of counts. Its cognate antigen is unknown. The data belong to a study of blood T cells in healthy people across ages. Study-wide results and limits: Across the age range, TCR beta diversity per million T cells fell in a roughly linear way.

A minimum of 6 million PBMCs was isolated per sample. V lost 4 bases, J lost 5 bases, and 6 bases stayed unmatched. The germline V gene has CDR1 SGHRS and CDR2 YFSETQ. This CDR3 spans 15 amino acids. Combining a sample-barcoded 5' primer with a J-beta primer mix, a second PCR ran for about 7 to 11 cycles. MiXCR was run by TCRdb on the 5' RACE reads, yielding one entry per CDR3 protein. Here the sample spans around 1,000,000 distinct CDR3 sequences, around 27% being singletons. Another study also made use of these data, one on T cells of mothers and their children. That work contributes: RNA extracted was entirely used for cDNA synthesis, roughly 1.4 ug per 15 ul. Related mother-child pairs showed slightly, non-significantly higher overlap than unrelated pairs.

This TCR came from a girl aged 2 to 10 in good health. The material sequenced was blood. This sequence joins TRBV5-1 and TRBJ2-5; 12 nucleotides agree with TRBD2. The CDR3 region is CASSTLAGGPETQYF. CDR3 nucleotides: TGCGCCAGCAGCACCCTAGCGGGGGGGCCGGAGACCCAGTACTTC.